This T cell receptor (beta chain) was identified in a study of cytomegalovirus exposure and HLA in healthy donors. About this clone itself: Antigen unknown.

Findings of the study overall: TCR beta chains associated with HLA were, in a later analysis, more clonally expanded than equally common others.

Researchers ran the PCR with 60 Vbeta and 13 Jbeta primers. Generated by immunoSEQ multiplex PCR, the TCRdb table keeps only in-frame clones and is missing some. The repertoire holds approximately 220,000 clones, with around 80% as singletons. The CDR3 is made up of 14 amino acids. V trimming: 0 bases; J trimming: 5 bases; junction bases outside the gene matches: 2. Germline V gene sequence: CDR1 SGHVS, CDR2 FNYEAQ. The clonotype was recovered from a man between 35 and 55 years old in good health and CMV-seronegative. This chain links TRBV7-6 with TRBJ2-5; TRBD2 matches at 8 bases. Sequencing was done on a sample of PBMCs. The chain's CDR3 is CASSLAASGETQYF. The CDR3 nucleotides are TGTGCCAGCAGCTTAGCGGCTAGCGGGGAGACCCAGTACTTC.